This section outlines one T cell receptor beta chain sequence together with its context. What it recognizes is unknown. Sequenced by immunoSEQ multiplex PCR; TCRdb stores in-frame clones only, minus some. The repertoire includes 95,000 to 150,000 clones, 80% to 95% of them detected once, and more than 3.5% sits in the top ten. The sample originates from a study of T cell responses to AZD1222 COVID-19 vaccine. Regarding the study as a whole: Dominant at 160-218 and 743-854, vaccine-associated CD4 TCRs also spanned spike. A mostly white British donor set with more females was recruited, and clonal diversity was possibly underestimated.

V gave up 5 bases and J gave up 4 bases; unmatched junction bases: 7. Germline-derived CDR1 and CDR2 are SGHNT and YENEEA. The CDR3 extends over 15 amino acids. The origin of this receptor is an adult who received the MenACWY meningococcal vaccine as a control. The sequences come from peripheral blood, collected 28 days after the second dose of the MenACWY control vaccine. The genes are TRBV11-3 and TRBJ2-2; 7 bases agree with TRBD1. The CDR3: CASSPRGTVTGELFF. The CDR3 nucleotides are TGTGCCAGCAGCCCAAGGGGGACAGTCACCGGGGAGCTGTTTTTT.